This T cell receptor beta chain emerged from a study of OX40 agonist ivuxolimab in advanced cancers. Overall study: Earlier anti-PD-1, anti-PD-L1 or anti-CTLA-4 therapy was permitted; 40% had received some. Study conclusions and caveats: Also present in some nonresponders was a low level of normalized T-cell clonal expansion.

Per the germline V gene, CDR1 is SNHLY and CDR2 is FYNNEI. V dropped 4 bases and J dropped 5; count of bases not matched to a gene: 6. The CDR3 consists of 15 residues. Concerning this clone itself: Its target is unknown.

This table comes from immunoSEQ multiplex PCR, and its TCRdb copy is limited to in-frame clones, with some not included. The repertoire includes 79,000 or so clones, around 90% of them detected once, and under 2% sits in the top ten. The source is an adult with an advanced solid tumor such as melanoma, head and neck, liver or kidney cancer. The chain combines TRBV2 with TRBJ1-4; the match to TRBD1 covers 8 bases. The sample was CD4+ or CD8+ T cells sorted from blood, taken in a trial of the OX40 agonist ivuxolimab. The CDR3 protein is CASSARGLANEKLFF. The CDR3 nucleotides are TGTGCCAGCAGTGCCAGGGGGCTAGCGAATGAAAAACTGTTTTTT.